Following are 24 T cell receptor beta chains from one sample sequenced in a study of T cells expressing NK-cell markers. No DNA is given; TCRdb re-called the 5' RACE reads and lists each CDR3 protein once. Its table records about 450,000 distinct CDR3 sequences. Sequenced input: blood T cells: a sorted CD56 or NKG2C T cell subset, CD4+ or CD8+ T cells, or bulk PBMC T cells (not recorded which). These receptors came from a woman aged 18-69 years in good health.

The V and J genes are TRBV25-1 and TRBJ1-1. CDR1 and CDR2 from the germline V gene are MGHDK and SYGVNS. This CDR3 is 15 amino acids long. Here the CDR3 reads CASSEFRGGNTEAFF.

The chain joins TRBV11-2 to TRBJ1-1. Per germline, CDR1 SGHAT and CDR2 FQNNGV. CDR3 length: 12 residues. The CDR3 sequence is CASSQSYTEAFF.

The genes are TRBV29-1 and TRBJ2-1; TCRdb indicates TRBD2, and absent DNA this call remains unverified. This CDR3 contains 13 residues. Germline V gene data show CDR1 as SQVTM and CDR2 as ANQGSEA. CDR3 loop: CSVEGPRYNEQFF.

V gene TRBV7-6 combines with J gene TRBJ2-1. The germline CDR1 and CDR2 sequences are SGHVS and FNYEAQ. The CDR3 spans 13 residues. The CDR3: CASSLTMGNEQFF. Variable domain in full (rest from reference TRBV7-6 and TRBJ2-1): GAGVSQSPRYKVTKRGQDVALRCDPISGHVSLYWYRQALGQGPEFLTYFNYEAQQDKSGLPNDRFSAERPEGSISTLTIQRTEQRDSAMYRCASSLTMGNEQFFGPGTRLTVL.

This chain connects TRBV6-5 to TRBJ1-6. The germline V gene has CDR1 MNHEY and CDR2 SVGAGI. CDR3 length: 17 residues. The CDR3 sequence: CASSYSYGRSSSSPLHF.

V and J are TRBV5-1 and TRBJ1-6; the D gene TCRdb calls, TRBD1, cannot be checked with no DNA. This CDR3 comprises 15 residues. From germline, CDR1 is SGHRS and CDR2 YFSETQ. The CDR3 spells CASSLGQGLDSPLHF.

V and J are TRBV28 and TRBJ1-1; as DNA is missing, the TRBD1 call by TCRdb cannot be tested. The germline gives CDR1 MDHEN, CDR2 SYDVKM. The CDR3 runs to 16 residues. CDR3 sequence: CASSMTGPGGDTEAFF.

The gene calls are TRBV5-5 and TRBJ2-3; TCRdb gives TRBD1 as the D gene, but with no DNA this cannot be confirmed. Germline lookup yields CDR1 SGHKS and CDR2 YYEKEE (reference sequence). The CDR3 contains 15 residues. CDR3 in amino acids: CASSPRDTSTDTQYF.

The chain recombines TRBV10-3 with TRBJ2-1; the TCRdb call, TRBD2, lacks DNA for checking. CDR3 length: 19 residues. Germline V lookup: CDR1 ENHRY, CDR2 SYGVKD. Here the CDR3 reads CAISETSSGRAWVSNEQFF.

The chain recombines TRBV12-3 or TRBV12-4 with TRBJ2-5; as DNA is missing, the TRBD1 call by TCRdb cannot be tested. This CDR3 is built from 13 residues. The CDR3 loop reads CASRPGQGEAQYF.

The rearrangement joins TRBV7-8 to TRBJ2-1; checking the TCRdb D call of TRBD2 is not possible without DNA. CDR1 is SGHVS, CDR2 FQNEAQ, per germline. The CDR3 consists of 15 residues. CDR3 sequence: CASSFLAGVGNEQFF.

The CDR3 sequence: CASSLNSYGYTF. The V gene is TRBV7-2, the J gene TRBJ1-2. Germline-derived CDR1 and CDR2 are SGHTA and FQGNSA. CDR3 length equals 12 residues.

This chain connects TRBV12-3 or TRBV12-4 to TRBJ2-3. The CDR3 covers 14 residues. The CDR3 here is CASSLTFGTDTQYF.

The chain combines TRBV19 with TRBJ1-2; TCRdb picks TRBD1, but there is no DNA to check that call. Germline V CDR1 and CDR2: LNHDA, SQIVND (reference sequence). This CDR3 contains 12 residues. The CDR3 sequence: CASGTGGDGYTF.

The CDR3 here is CASSVKGDTQYF. The chain joins TRBV9 to TRBJ2-3. Germline lookup yields CDR1 SGDLS and CDR2 YYNGEE. CDR3 size: 12 residues.

V is TRBV6-2 or TRBV6-3 and J is TRBJ2-4; TCRdb proposes TRBD2, but this gene call is untestable without DNA. The CDR3 sequence is 15 residues long. CDR1 MNHEY and CDR2 SVGEGT come from the germline V gene. The chain's CDR3 is CASSGTGLALDIQYF.

CDR3 in amino acids: CSAITEVLGTQYF. The chain has TRBV20-1 and TRBJ2-5; the TCRdb D gene call, TRBD2, has no DNA to confirm it. Germline CDR1 DFQATT, CDR2 SNEGSKA (reference sequence). The CDR3 is made up of 13 amino acids.

The chain combines TRBV7-9 with TRBJ2-5. Germline CDR1 and CDR2: SEHNR and FQNEAQ (reference sequence). This CDR3 is built from 12 residues. The CDR3 protein is CASSPNQATQYF.

The genes are TRBV7-2 and TRBJ2-1. CDR3 length: 14 amino acids. Germline V CDR1 and CDR2: SGHTA, FQGNSA. CDR3 sequence reads: CASSFAVSYNEQFF. Drawing the rest from reference TRBV7-2 and TRBJ2-1, the complete variable domain is GAGVSQSPSNKVTEKGKDVELRCDPISGHTALYWYRQSLGQGLEFLIYFQGNSAPDKSGLPSDRFSAERTGGSVSTLTIQRTQQEDSAVYLCASSFAVSYNEQFFGPGTRLTVL.

The chain has TRBV29-1 and TRBJ1-6; TCRdb's D call, TRBD1, is unchecked because there is no DNA. Germline V gives CDR1 SQVTM, CDR2 ANQGSEA. The CDR3 covers 14 residues. The CDR3 reads CSVADRGSNSPLHF.

The chain combines TRBV20-1 with TRBJ2-6; TCRdb calls TRBD2, which cannot be checked without DNA. The CDR3 runs 19 residues. Looked up from germline, CDR1 is DFQATT and CDR2 is SNEGSKA (reference sequence). The chain's CDR3 is CSARDLRGAEASGANVLTF.

V and J are TRBV6-5 and TRBJ1-3. Germline V CDR1 and CDR2: MNHEY, SVGAGI. The CDR3 is 19 amino acids. This chain's CDR3 is CASSYGGGPNINSGNTIYF.

The V gene is TRBV7-6, the J gene TRBJ2-2. The CDR3 length is 17 residues. CDR1 is SGHVS and CDR2 is FNYEAQ in the germline V gene. CDR3 sequence: CASSLSLSGIYTGELFF.

The V call is TRBV12-3 or TRBV12-4, the J call TRBJ2-1; TCRdb's D gene call, TRBD1, goes unchecked for lack of DNA. CDR3 length: 17 amino acids. The CDR3 sequence: CASSRGQGATSGREQFF.